This T cell receptor (beta chain) was identified in a study of neurological immune-mediated disorders. TCRdb independently ran MiXCR on the 5' RACE reads; one entry per CDR3 protein. Of about 50,000 distinct CDR3 sequences in the sample, approximately 10% were seen once. The CDR3 covers 16 residues. The germline V gene encodes CDR1 SGHTA and CDR2 FQGNSA. As for this clonotype: The germline gene is not matched at one end of the junction; a read error may be the cause.

The chain combines TRBV7-2 with TRBJ2-1; no clear D. Sequenced input: PBMCs. This clonotype was sampled from a man between 65 and 85 years old with HTLV-1-associated myelopathy (HAM/TSP). CDR3 in amino acids: CASSSQGRWAYNEQFF. The CDR3, as DNA: TGTGCCAGTAGCTCCCAAGGGCGCTGGGCTTACAATGAGCAGTTCTTC.